This record concerns one T cell receptor (beta chain) sequence. This clonotype was counted a few times. Its antigen target is currently unknown. The record has no base qualities; no much larger clone is one base away. Donors were 39 systemically healthy Caucasian individuals from Russia aged roughly 6 to 95 years. Each donor gave approximately 9.3 milliliters of peripheral blood, collected into EDTA-treated Vacutainer tubes. Ficoll-Paque density-gradient centrifugation was used to isolate PBMCs, with at least 7 million per sample. Trizol reagent was used to extract total RNA from PBMCs, with at least 6 micrograms per sample. The percentages of naive CD45RAhigh/CD27high T cells were determined by flow cytometry on a PBMC aliquot from every donor. The data are from a study of blood T cells in healthy people across ages (dated by TCRdb to 2014 to 2015). General notes on the study: In model experiments, template switching captured roughly one uniquely barcoded TCR beta cDNA molecule for every two T cells. Age-related changes in TCR beta repertoire diversity were measured in the study by deep sequencing normalized with unique cDNA molecular identifiers. Donors were grouped into four age groups: young (average approximately 15 years), middle-aged (roughly 40), aged (around 60) and long-lived (around 82). For two donors (one aged 18 to 29 and one aged 80 or older), the study analyzed two additional independent replicas of 1 million unique cDNA reads from the same blood draw. Paper-wide results and their limitations: Because profiling used bulk unsorted PBMCs, naive and antigen-experienced compartments could not be compared conclusively. Donor CMV infection status was unknown, potentially confounding age-related changes in expanded clonotypes. There was a strong correlation between observed TCR beta diversity and the percentage of naive T cells measured by flow cytometry. As age increased, observed TCR beta diversity per million T cells dropped in a roughly linear way, and a significant reduction was already evident by age 40. The long-lived group showed more naive CD4+ T cells, fewer expanded clones and increased TCR diversity than the aged group, suggesting age selection. Estimates of total diversity from one million sequenced T cells were regarded as lower bounds and underestimates.

At the junction V is shortened by 2 bases and J by 6 bases, with 11 bases in between. The CDR3 measures 13 amino acids from cysteine to phenylalanine. Of all the DNA, just the CDR3 is kept, 39 bases in frame from base 1. As encoded in the germline V gene, CDR1 is SGHDT while CDR2 is YYEEEE. Library prep was done by 5' RACE. TCRdb lists the instrument as Illumina HiSeq 2500. A second about 6 to 11 cycle PCR used a sample-barcoded 5' primer and a J-beta primer mix. A unique molecular identifier was introduced onto each TCR beta cDNA molecule by a template-switch 5' adaptor carrying 12 random nucleotides. At least 2.5 million CDR3-containing paired-end reads were obtained from each sample. First-strand cDNA was synthesized from all RNA with the Mint cDNA synthesis kit, primed by a TRBC-specific oligonucleotide. All cDNA was treated with uracil-DNA glycosylase and then went through a first 18-cycle PCR with the universal primers M1SS and BC2_uni_R. Under the source paper's analysis protocol: For normalization, 1 million high-quality reads, each with a distinct molecular identifier, were randomly selected from each sample. Reads with shared molecular identifiers were discarded instead of being binned into consensus sequences. MiTCR, set to a Q25 quality threshold and the strictest error-elimination algorithm, was used for CDR3 identification, clonotype clustering and error correction. Lower-bound total TCR beta diversity was estimated with a nonparametric unseen species model using Euler transformation. Through fastp at Q25 and MiXCR, TCRdb rebuilt clones from the public reads, retaining in-frame beta chains. Rows are unified per CDR3 protein, each entry keeping the most common DNA and genes. The V and J calls shown here were made by TCRdb, not taken from the authors' results. For this sample the table gives about 780,000 distinct CDR3 sequences, of which around a quarter were detected only once. The biggest ten clones account for over 2.5% of the sample.

Another study also made use of these data, one on T cells of mothers and their children. Taken from the second paper: Donors were nine systemically healthy Caucasian individuals: three mothers and their six children. cDNA synthesis consumed the entire amount of extracted RNA, loaded at approximately 1.4 ug RNA in each 15 ul reaction. Sample barcodes and 2-4 random nucleotides were added via the M1S primer in the second PCR. Each mother yielded over 9.5 million TCR beta CDR3 reads and each child 2.5 million to 3 million reads. In both related and unrelated pairs, thymic selection shapes the output of TCR recombination in a similar way, with inherited differences having only a minor effect. Related mother-child pairs always showed normalized repertoire overlap that was slightly higher than in unrelated mother-child pairs, though the difference was never significant. No persistent microchimeric T cell clones were found, with a detection sensitivity of around 100 clones per million clonotypes. To look for features that set related mother-child pairs apart from unrelated individuals, the researchers ran deep NGS to compare the TCR beta repertoires of mothers and children. On average, the children were 11 +/- 4 years old, while the mothers were roughly 36 +/- 4 years old. After adapter ligation was performed with NEBNext reagents, the libraries were sequenced on an Illumina HiSeq 2000 with 100+100 nt paired-end reads. To prevent cross-contamination, the mother and child libraries were prepared one month apart and sequenced in separate runs. Each donor had between roughly 500,000 and 2,100,000 distinct TCR beta clonotypes identified. Naive TCR beta clonotypes were estimated from low-frequency clonotypes matched to each donor's FACS-determined naive share, without sorting.

This receptor chain uses TRBV5-6 and TRBJ1-2; 5 matching bases give a weak D call of TRBD1. Sample: blood. This sequence originates from a boy younger than 18 in good health. The base sequence is TGTGCCAGCAGCTTTTCCAGGGCCAATGGCTACACCTTC. It codes for CASSFSRANGYTF.